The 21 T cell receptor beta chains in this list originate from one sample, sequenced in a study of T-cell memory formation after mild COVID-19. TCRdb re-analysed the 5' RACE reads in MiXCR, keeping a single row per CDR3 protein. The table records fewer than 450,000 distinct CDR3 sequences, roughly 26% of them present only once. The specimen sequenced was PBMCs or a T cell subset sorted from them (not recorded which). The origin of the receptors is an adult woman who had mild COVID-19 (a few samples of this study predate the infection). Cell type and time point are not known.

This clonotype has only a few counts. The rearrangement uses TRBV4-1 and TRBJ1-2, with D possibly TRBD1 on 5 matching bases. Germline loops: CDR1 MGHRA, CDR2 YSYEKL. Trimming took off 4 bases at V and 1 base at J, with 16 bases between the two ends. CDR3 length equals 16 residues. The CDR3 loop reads CASSLGEGMLNYGYTF. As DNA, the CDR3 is TGCGCCAGCAGCCTTGGGGAGGGGATGCTTAACTATGGCTACACCTTC.

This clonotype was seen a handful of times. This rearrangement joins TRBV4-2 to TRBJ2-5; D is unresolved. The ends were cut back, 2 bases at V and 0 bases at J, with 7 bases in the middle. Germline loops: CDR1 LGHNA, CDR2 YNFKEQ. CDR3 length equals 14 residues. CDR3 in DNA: TGTGCCAGCAGCCAAACAGCGAACCAAGAGACCCAGTACTTC. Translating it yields CASSQTANQETQYF.

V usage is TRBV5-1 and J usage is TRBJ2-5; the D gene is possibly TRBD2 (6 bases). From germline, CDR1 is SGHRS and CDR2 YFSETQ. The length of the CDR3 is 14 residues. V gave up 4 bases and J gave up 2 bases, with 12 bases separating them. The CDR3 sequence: CASSGGDRQETQYF. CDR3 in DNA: TGCGCCAGCAGCGGAGGGGACCGGCAAGAGACCCAGTACTTC.

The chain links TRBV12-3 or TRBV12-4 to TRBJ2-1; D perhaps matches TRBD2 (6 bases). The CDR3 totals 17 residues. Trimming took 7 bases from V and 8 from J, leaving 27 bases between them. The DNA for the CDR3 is TGTGCCAGCACCGACGGGTCACTAGCCCACCGACGGGATGAGCAGTTCTTC. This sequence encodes CASTDGSLAHRRDEQFF.

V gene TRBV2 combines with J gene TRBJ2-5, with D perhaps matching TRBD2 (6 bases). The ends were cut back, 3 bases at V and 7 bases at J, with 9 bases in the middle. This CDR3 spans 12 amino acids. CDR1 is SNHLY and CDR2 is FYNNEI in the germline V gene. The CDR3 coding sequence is TGTGCCAGCAGTGAGACAGCGGGGACCCAGTACTTC. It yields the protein CASSETAGTQYF.

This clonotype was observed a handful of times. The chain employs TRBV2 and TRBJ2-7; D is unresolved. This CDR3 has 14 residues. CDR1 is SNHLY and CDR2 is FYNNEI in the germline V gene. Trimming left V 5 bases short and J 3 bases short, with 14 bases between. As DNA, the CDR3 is TGTGCCAGCAGTCGGCAGTGGGTTGACTACGAGCAGTACTTC. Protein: CASSRQWVDYEQYF.

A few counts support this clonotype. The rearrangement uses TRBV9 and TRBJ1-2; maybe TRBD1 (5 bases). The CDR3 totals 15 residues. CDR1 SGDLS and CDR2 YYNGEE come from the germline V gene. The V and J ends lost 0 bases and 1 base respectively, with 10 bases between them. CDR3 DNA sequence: TGTGCCAGCAGCGTAGGAGGGACGGATAACTATGGCTACACCTTC. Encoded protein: CASSVGGTDNYGYTF.

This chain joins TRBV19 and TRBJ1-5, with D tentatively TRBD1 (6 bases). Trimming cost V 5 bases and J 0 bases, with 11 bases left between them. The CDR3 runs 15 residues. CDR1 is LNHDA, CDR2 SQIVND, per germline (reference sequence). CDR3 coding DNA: TGTGCCAGTAGTGGGACACACAATAGCAATCAGCCCCAGCATTTT. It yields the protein CASSGTHNSNQPQHF.

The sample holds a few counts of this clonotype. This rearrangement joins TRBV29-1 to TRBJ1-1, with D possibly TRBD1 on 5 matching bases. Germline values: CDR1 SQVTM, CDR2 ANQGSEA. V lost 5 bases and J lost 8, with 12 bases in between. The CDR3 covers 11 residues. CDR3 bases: TGCAGCGTTCAGGACATTGCCGAAGCTTTCTTT. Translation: CSVQDIAEAFF.

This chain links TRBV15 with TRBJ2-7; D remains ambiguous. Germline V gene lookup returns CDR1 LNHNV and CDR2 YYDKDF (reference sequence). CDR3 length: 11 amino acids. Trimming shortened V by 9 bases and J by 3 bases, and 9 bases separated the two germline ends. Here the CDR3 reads CATRDGYEQYF. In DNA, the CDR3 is TGTGCCACGAGAGACGGCTACGAGCAGTACTTC.

The CDR3 reads CATSDRQVGLFF. The CDR3 nucleotides are TGTGCCACCAGTGACCGCCAGGTCGGGTTGTTCTTC. The rearrangement uses TRBV24-1 and TRBJ2-1; D gene unclear. The germline V gene encodes CDR1 KGHDR and CDR2 SFDVKD. The CDR3 contains 12 residues. The V end was cut by 4 bases, the J end by 15 bases, with 15 bases between.

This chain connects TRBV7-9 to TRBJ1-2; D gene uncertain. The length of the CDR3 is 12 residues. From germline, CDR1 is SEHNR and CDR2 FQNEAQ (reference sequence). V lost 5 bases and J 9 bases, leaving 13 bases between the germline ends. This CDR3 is CASSPEERSYTF. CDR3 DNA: TGTGCCAGCAGCCCGGAGGAGCGGAGCTACACCTTC.

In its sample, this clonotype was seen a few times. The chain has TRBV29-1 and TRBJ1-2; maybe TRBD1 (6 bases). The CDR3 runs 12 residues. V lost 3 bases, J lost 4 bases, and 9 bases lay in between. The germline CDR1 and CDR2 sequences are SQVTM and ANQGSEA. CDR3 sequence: CSVDDRLYGYTF. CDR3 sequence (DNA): TGCAGCGTTGATGACAGGCTCTATGGCTACACCTTC.

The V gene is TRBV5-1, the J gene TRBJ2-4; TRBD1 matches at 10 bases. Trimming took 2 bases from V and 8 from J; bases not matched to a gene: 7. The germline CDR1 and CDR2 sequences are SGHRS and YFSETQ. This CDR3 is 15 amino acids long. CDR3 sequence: CASSFGQGVKDIQYF. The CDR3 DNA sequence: TGCGCCAGCAGCTTCGGACAGGGGGTTAAGGACATTCAGTACTTC. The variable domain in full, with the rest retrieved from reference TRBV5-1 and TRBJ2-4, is KAGVTQTPRYLIKTRGQQVTLSCSPISGHRSVSWYQQTPGQGLQFLFEYFSETQRNKGNFPGRFSGRQFSNSRSEMNVSTLELGDSALYLCASSFGQGVKDIQYFGAGTRLSVL.

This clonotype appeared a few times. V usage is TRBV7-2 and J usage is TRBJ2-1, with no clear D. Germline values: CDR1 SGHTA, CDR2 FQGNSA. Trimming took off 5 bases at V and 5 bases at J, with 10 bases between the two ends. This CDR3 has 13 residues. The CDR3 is CASSQPTHNEQFF. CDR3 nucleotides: TGTGCCAGCAGCCAACCTACCCACAATGAGCAGTTCTTC.

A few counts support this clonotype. The CDR3 spells CASSNGLFGGNTIYF. In DNA form, the CDR3 reads TGTGCCAGCAGTAACGGCCTTTTTGGGGGAAACACCATATATTTT. This chain uses TRBV2 with TRBJ1-3, with unresolved D. The CDR3 is made up of 15 amino acids. Looked up from germline, CDR1 is SNHLY and CDR2 is FYNNEI. Trimming took 5 bases from V and 4 from J, leaving 15 bases between them.

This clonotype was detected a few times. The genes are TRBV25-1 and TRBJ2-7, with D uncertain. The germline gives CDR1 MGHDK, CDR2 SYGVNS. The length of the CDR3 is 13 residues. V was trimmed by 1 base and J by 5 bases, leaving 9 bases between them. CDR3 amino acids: CASSEFGYNEQYF. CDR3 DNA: TGTGCCAGCAGTGAATTTGGGTATAACGAGCAGTACTTC.

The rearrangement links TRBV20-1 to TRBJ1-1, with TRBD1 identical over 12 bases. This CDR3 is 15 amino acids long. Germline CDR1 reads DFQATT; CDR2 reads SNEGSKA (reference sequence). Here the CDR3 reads CRPGGQGARNTEAFF. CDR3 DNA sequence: TGCAGGCCCGGGGGACAGGGGGCGAGGAACACTGAAGCTTTCTTT.

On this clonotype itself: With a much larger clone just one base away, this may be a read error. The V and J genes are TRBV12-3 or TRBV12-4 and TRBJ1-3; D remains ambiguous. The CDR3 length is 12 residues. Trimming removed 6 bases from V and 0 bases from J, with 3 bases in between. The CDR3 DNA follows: TGTGCCAGCAGCCACTCTGGAAACACCATATATTTT. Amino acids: CASSHSGNTIYF.

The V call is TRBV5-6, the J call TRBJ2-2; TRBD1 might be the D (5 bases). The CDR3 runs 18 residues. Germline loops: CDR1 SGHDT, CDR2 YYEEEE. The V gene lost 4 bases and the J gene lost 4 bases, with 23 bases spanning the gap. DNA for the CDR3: TGTGCCAGCAGCCCGTTGACGGGCCAGGGAAGGGGCACCGGGGAGCTGTTTTTT. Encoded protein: CASSPLTGQGRGTGELFF.

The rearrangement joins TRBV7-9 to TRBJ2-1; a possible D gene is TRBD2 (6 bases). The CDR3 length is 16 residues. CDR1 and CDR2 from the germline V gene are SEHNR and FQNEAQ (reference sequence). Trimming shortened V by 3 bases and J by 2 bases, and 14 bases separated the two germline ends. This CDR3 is CASSFLRDVPYNEQFF. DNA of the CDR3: TGTGCCAGCAGCTTTCTGCGGGACGTACCCTACAATGAGCAGTTCTTC. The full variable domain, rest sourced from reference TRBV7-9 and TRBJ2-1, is DTGVSQNPRHKITKRGQNVTFRCDPISEHNRLYWYRQTLGQGPEFLTYFQNEAQLEKSRLLSDRFSAERPKGSFSTLEIQRTEQGDSAMYLCASSFLRDVPYNEQFFGPGTRLTVL.